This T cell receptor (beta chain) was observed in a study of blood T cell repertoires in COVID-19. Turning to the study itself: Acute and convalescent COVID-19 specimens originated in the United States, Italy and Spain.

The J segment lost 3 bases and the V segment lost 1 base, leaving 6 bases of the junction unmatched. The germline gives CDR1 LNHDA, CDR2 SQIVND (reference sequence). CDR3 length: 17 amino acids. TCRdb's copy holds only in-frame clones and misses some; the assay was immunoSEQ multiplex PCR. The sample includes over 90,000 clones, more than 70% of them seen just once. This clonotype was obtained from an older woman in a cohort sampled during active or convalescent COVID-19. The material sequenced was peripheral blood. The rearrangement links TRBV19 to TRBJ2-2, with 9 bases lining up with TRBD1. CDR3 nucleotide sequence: TGTGCCAGTAGTATAGGTACAGGGGGCGCGGACACCGGGGAGCTGTTTTTT. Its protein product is CASSIGTGGADTGELFF.